Sequencing of this TCR beta chain was carried out in a study of spatial heterogeneity in lung cancer. General study points: Ubiquitous expanded TCR counts tracked ubiquitous nonsynonymous mutations; regional expanded TCR counts tracked regional nonsynonymous mutations. Tumoral mutation counts were tracked by counts of expanded intratumoral alpha and beta TCRs.

Time point reported: sample taken at primary tumor resection. Donors were some 72 untreated early-stage non-small cell lung cancer patients. Frozen PBMC, nontumor lung or tumor provided whole RNA, which was sequenced unsorted. Via MiXCR, TCRdb re-called the 5' RACE reads, giving one row per CDR3 protein. The profile shows roughly 1,500 distinct CDR3 sequences, approximately 6% of them singletons. This clonotype was observed a handful of times. What it binds is not known. This receptor was identified in a female donor with early-stage non-small cell lung cancer. Here the sequenced sample was lung tumor tissue, taken at surgery.

As DNA, the CDR3 is TGTGCCAGCAGTTTATTGGGACAGGGGGCACGTCAGTACTTC. It encodes CASSLLGQGARQYF. The chain joins TRBV28 to TRBJ2-4; 12 bases are a match to TRBD1. The CDR3 length is 14 residues. V shed 1 base, J shed 12 bases, and the junction held 4 bases outside the gene matches. The germline V gene encodes CDR1 MDHEN and CDR2 SYDVKM.